This T cell receptor beta chain was documented in a study of CXCR3-negative and CXCR3-positive naive CD8 T cells. Carrying UMI labels, the TRB cDNA libraries were prepared through 5' RACE. TCRdb processed the 5' RACE reads again and assigns one entry to each CDR3 protein, with no DNA. The sample table sets out about 110,000 distinct CDR3 sequences. Overall study findings and caveats: Higher TRB CDR3 hydrophobicity marked CXCR3-positive naive cells relative to CXCR3-negative naive cells.

On this clonotype itself: Its specificity is unknown.

Germline-derived CDR1 and CDR2 are MDHEN and SYDVKM. The CDR3 sequence is 13 residues long. This receptor was identified in a human donor in good health. Some clones in this sample may be carry-over from other donors' samples. The sample consisted of naive CXCR3+ CD8+ T cells from blood. This sample's subset: CD45RO-CCR7+CD27+CD95- naive CD8+ T cells expressing CXCR3 (TNR3+). V usage is TRBV28 and J usage is TRBJ2-7; without DNA, the TCRdb call of TRBD2 cannot be checked. CDR3 sequence: CASWAEGLYEQYF.